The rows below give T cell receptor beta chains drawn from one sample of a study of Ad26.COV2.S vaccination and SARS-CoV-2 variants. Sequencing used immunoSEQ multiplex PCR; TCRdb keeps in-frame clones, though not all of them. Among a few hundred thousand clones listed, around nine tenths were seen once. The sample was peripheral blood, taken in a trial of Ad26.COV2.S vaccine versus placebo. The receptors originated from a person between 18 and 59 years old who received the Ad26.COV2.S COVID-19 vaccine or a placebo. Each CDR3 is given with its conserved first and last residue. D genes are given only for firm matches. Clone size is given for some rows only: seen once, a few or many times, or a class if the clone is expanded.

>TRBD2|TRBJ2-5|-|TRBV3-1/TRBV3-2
TGTGCCAGCAGCGCAGCGGGGGCGGGGGATGAGACCCAGTACTTC
CASSAAGAGDETQYF
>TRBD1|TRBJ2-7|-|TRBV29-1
TGCAGCGCACGGGACAGTGTCTACGAGCAGTACTTC
CSARDSVYEQYF
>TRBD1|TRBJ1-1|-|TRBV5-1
TGCGCCAGCAGCTCAGGGGGACAGTTGAACACTGAAGCTTTCTTT
CASSSGGQLNTEAFF
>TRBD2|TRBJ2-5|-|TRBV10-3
TGTGCCATCAGTGGACTAGCGGGGACCGCCCAAGAGACCCAGTACTTC
CAISGLAGTAQETQYF
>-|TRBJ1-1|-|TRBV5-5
TGTGCCAGCAGCTTTTCCCCTCGGGACACTGAAGCTTTCTTT
CASSFSPRDTEAFF
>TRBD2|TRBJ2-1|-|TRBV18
TGTGCCAGCTCTACTAGCGGGGGCTACAATGAGCAGTTCTTC
CASSTSGGYNEQFF
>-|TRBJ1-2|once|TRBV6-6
TGTGCCAGCAGTTATGGTAGGGGGTATGGCTACACCTTC
CASSYGRGYGYTF
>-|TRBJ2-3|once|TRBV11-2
TGTGCCAGCAGCTCCCCCGCGGGGGCGGATACGCAGTATTTT
CASSSPAGADTQYF
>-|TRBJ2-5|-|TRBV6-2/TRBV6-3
TGTGCCAGCAGTTACTTTAAAGAGACCCAGTACTTC
CASSYFKETQYF
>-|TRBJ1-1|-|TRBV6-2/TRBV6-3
TGTGCCAGCAGTTACGGGGGCGCCGACACTGAAGCTTTCTTT
CASSYGGADTEAFF
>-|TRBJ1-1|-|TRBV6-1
TGTGCCAGCAGTGAAGCGTTGTGGAACACTGAAGCTTTCTTT
CASSEALWNTEAFF
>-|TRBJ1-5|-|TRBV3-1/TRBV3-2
TGTGCCAGCAGCCAGGGGACGAGGCGCAATCAGCCCCAGCATTTT
CASSQGTRRNQPQHF
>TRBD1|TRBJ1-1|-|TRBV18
TGTGCCAGCTCACCCCTGCCGACAGGGGTTGTGAACACTGAAGCTTTCTTT
CASSPLPTGVVNTEAFF
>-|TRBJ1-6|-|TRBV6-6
TGTGCCAGCAGTTATACTTTCTACTATAATTCACCCCTCCACTTT
CASSYTFYYNSPLHF
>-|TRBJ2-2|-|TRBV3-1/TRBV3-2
TGTGCCAGCAGCCAACCTTTAACCAGAGGAGACACCGGGGAGCTGTTTTTT
CASSQPLTRGDTGELFF
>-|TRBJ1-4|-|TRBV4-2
TGTGCCAGCAGCTTCGCGGGTAGAAATGAAAAACTGTTTTTT
CASSFAGRNEKLFF
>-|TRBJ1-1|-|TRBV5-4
TGTGCCAGCAGCCCCAGTATACAAACAGGGAACACTGAAGCTTTCTTT
CASSPSIQTGNTEAFF
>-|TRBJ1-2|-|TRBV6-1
TGTGCCAGCAGTGAATCCGGGGATGGCTACACCTTC
CASSESGDGYTF
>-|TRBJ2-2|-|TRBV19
TGTGCCAGTAGCTCAAAATTCGGGGGTGCCGGGGAGCTGTTTTTT
CASSSKFGGAGELFF
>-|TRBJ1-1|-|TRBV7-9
TGTGCCAGCAGCTGGGGTGGCACTGAAGCTTTCTTT
CASSWGGTEAFF
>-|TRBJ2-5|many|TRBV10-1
TGCGCCAGCAGTGAAAACTTCCAAGAGACCCAGTACTTC
CASSENFQETQYF
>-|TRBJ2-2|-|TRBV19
TGTGCCAGTAGTATGGGAGTAGCGGACGGGGAGCTGTTTTTT
CASSMGVADGELFF
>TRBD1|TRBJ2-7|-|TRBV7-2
TGTGCCAGCAGCTTAGTGGACAGGGTTGGCCACGAGCAGTACTTC
CASSLVDRVGHEQYF
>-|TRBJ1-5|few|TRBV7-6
TGTGCCAGCAGCTTAGACCGCAATCAGCCCCAGCATTTT
CASSLDRNQPQHF
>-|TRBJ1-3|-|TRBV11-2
TGTGCCAGCAGCTTGGGGTGGGGCCCCGTGGAAGGAAACACCATATATTTT
CASSLGWGPVEGNTIYF
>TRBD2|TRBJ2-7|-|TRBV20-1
TGCAGTGCTAGTAGCGGGGGCAGCTCCTACGAGCAGTACTTC
CSASSGGSSYEQYF
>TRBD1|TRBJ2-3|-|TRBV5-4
TGTGCCAGCAGCTTAGGACAGGAGGTCACAGATACGCAGTATTTT
CASSLGQEVTDTQYF
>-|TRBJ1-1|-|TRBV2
TGTGCCAGCAGGCCGGAGGGCCTCCTCGGAACTGAAGCTTTCTTT
CASRPEGLLGTEAFF
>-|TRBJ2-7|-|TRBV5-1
TGCGCCAGCAGCAATAGTGGGAACGAGCAGTACTTC
CASSNSGNEQYF
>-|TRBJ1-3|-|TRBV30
TGTGCCTGGAGAAAAGACAGGTCTGGAAACACCATATATTTT
CAWRKDRSGNTIYF
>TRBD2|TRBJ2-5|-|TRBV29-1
TGCAGCGTTGTTCAAGCGGGGGGCCCCCAAGAGACCCAGTACTTC
CSVVQAGGPQETQYF
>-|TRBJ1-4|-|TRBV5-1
TGCGCCAGCAGCCCCGGGAGGGATGATAGGAAACTGTTTTTT
CASSPGRDDRKLFF
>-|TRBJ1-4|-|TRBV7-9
TGTGCCAGCAGCTCGGACAGACTTAATGAAAAACTGTTTTTT
CASSSDRLNEKLFF
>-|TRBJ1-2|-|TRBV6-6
TGTGCCAGCAGTTACCATAACTATGGCTACACCTTC
CASSYHNYGYTF